These 5 T cell receptor beta chains share one sample of origin, sequenced in a study of blood T cell repertoires in COVID-19. Only in-frame clones appear in the TCRdb table, and some are missing; sequencing was by immunoSEQ multiplex PCR. The profile shows around 170,000 clones, roughly 70% of them singletons. The sequencing sample was made of peripheral blood. These receptors were taken from a woman aged 80 or over with acute or convalescent COVID-19.

The J gene is TRBJ2-2, the V gene TRBV5-1, with D possibly TRBD1 on 6 matching bases. CDR1 and CDR2 (germline): SGHRS, YFSETQ. CDR3 size: 14 residues. V was trimmed by 4 bases and J by 1 base, leaving 8 bases between them. CDR3 residues: CASSVGQNTGELFF. The DNA for the CDR3 is TGCGCCAGCAGCGTGGGACAGAACACCGGGGAGCTGTTTTTT.

Many counts were recorded for this clone. The gene calls are TRBV19 and TRBJ1-2; 7 bases match TRBD1. V shed 7 bases and J 4 bases; nucleotides not matched to a gene: 9. The CDR3 covers 14 residues. CDR1 and CDR2 from the germline V gene are LNHDA and SQIVND (reference sequence). The CDR3 DNA sequence: TGTGCCAGTAATAATCCGGGACAGCGCTATGGCTACACCTTC. Translation: CASNNPGQRYGYTF.

This clone was recorded only once. The gene calls are TRBV28 and TRBJ2-7; D remains ambiguous. Trimming cost V 4 bases and J 6 bases, with 4 bases left between them. This CDR3 spans 10 amino acids. Germline CDR1 reads MDHEN; CDR2 reads SYDVKM. CDR3 sequence reads: CASSSFEQYF. The CDR3 DNA reads TGTGCCAGCAGTTCTTTCGAGCAGTACTTC.

This rearrangement joins TRBV19 to TRBJ2-7; TRBD1 might be the D (5 bases). V was pared by 5 bases and J by 0 bases, with 8 bases between. The CDR3 has 13 residues. Germline-derived CDR1 and CDR2 are LNHDA and SQIVND (reference sequence). The CDR3: CASSYQGSYEQYF. The CDR3 DNA reads TGTGCCAGTAGTTATCAGGGCTCCTACGAGCAGTACTTC.

This clone has more than one count but fewer than ten. The chain carries TRBV18 and TRBJ2-4, with a weak D call TRBD1 (6 bases). The germline V gene has CDR1 KGHSH and CDR2 LQKENI. There are 16 residues in the CDR3. V was shortened by 3 bases and J by 1 base, with 13 bases between the two germline ends. CDR3 DNA: TGTGCCAGCTCACCCCCAGGGGTTGAGGCCAAAAACATTCAGTACTTC. Translating it yields CASSPPGVEAKNIQYF.